This paragraph reports one T cell receptor beta chain. Antigen unknown. V gave up 0 bases and J gave up 6 bases; unmatched junction bases: 9. The length of the CDR3 is 17 residues. CDR1 SGHRS and CDR2 YFSETQ come from the germline V gene. These data belong to a study of shared clonotypes between healthy human individuals. Whole-study context: Two women and a few men aged 18 to 49 served as donors.

Findings and limits, study-wide: In general, naive subsets displayed greater estimated richness than memory subsets did. The expectation was that sequencing depth would affect clonotype sharing among donors.

Authors' analysis steps: Owing to the provision of junction-only sequences devoid of quality scores by immunoSEQ, filtering differed. Using immunoSEQ multiplex PCR, the repertoire was profiled, and TCRdb retains in-frame clones only, with some absent. Clone size and V and J calls were adopted from that table, with D and trimming inferred from the DNA. In the table there are 2 million to 3 million clones, under 95% of which are singletons. The rearrangement uses TRBV5-1 and TRBJ2-3; TRBD1 matches 11 bases. Sequencing was carried out using naive CD4+ T cells from PBMCs. As to subset: CD45RA+ positively selected. This sequence originates from a man aged 18 to 30 in good health. Some clones in this sample may be carry-over from other donors' samples. The CDR3 here is CASSLGTGTGGVDTQYF. The CDR3 bases are TGCGCCAGCAGCTTGGGTACCGGGACAGGGGGTGTTGATACGCAGTATTTT.